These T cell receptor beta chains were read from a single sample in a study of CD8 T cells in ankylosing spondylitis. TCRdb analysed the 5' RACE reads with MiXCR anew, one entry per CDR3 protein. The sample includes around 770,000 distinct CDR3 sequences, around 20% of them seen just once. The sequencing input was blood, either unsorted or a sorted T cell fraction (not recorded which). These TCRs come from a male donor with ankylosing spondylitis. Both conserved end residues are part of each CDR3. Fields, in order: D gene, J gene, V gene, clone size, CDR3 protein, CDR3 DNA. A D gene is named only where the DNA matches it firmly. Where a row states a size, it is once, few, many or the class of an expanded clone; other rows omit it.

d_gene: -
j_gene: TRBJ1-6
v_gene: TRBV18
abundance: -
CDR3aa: CASSLKGDSNSPLHF
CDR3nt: TGTGCCAGCTCCCTAAAGGGCGACAGCAATTCACCCCTCCACTTT

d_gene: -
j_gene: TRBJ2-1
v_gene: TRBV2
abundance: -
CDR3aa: CASSERQASYNEQFF
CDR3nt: TGTGCCAGCAGTGAACGGCAGGCCTCCTACAATGAGCAGTTCTTC

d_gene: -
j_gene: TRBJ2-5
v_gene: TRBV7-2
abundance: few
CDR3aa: CASSHTGVQETQYF
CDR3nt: TGTGCCAGCAGTCACACGGGGGTTCAAGAGACCCAGTACTTC

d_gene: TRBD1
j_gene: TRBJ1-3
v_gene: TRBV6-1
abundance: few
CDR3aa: CASRSTGDGNTIYF
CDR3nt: TGTGCCAGCAGATCGACAGGGGATGGAAACACCATATATTTT

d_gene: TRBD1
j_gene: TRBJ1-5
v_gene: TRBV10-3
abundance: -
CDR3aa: CAISKDRGGQPQHF
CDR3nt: TGTGCCATCAGCAAAGACAGGGGTGGTCAGCCCCAGCATTTT

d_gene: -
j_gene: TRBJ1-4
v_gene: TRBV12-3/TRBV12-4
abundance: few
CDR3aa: CASSFTWGDEKLFF
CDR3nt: TGTGCCAGCAGTTTCACCTGGGGGGATGAAAAACTGTTTTTT

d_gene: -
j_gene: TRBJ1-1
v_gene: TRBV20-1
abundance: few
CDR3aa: CSARQDTEAFF
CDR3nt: TGCAGTGCTAGACAGGACACTGAAGCTTTCTTT

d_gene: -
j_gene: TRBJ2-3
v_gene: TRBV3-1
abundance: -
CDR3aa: CASSQDSGSNTQYF
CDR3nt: TGTGCCAGCAGCCAAGATTCCGGCTCAAATACGCAGTATTTT

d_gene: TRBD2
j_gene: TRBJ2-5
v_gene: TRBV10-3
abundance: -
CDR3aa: CAAGGSQETQYF
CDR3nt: TGTGCCGCCGGGGGGTCCCAAGAGACCCAGTACTTC

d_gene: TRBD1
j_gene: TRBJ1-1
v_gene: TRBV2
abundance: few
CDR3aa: CASSLISGQGEAFF
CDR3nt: TGTGCCAGCAGCCTTATTTCTGGACAGGGTGAAGCTTTCTTT

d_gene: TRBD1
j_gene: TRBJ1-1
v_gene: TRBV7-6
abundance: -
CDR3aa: CASSLEGAFNTEAFF
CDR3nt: TGTGCCAGCAGCTTAGAGGGGGCGTTCAACACTGAAGCTTTCTTT

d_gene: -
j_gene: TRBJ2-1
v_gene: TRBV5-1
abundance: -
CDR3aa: CASSLAGGLPYNEQFF
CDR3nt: TGCGCCAGCAGCTTGGCCGGGGGTTTACCCTACAATGAGCAGTTCTTC

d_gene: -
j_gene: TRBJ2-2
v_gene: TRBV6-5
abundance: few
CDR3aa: CASSYFGQGQFYTGELFF
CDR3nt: TGTGCCAGCAGTTACTTCGGGCAGGGTCAATTTTACACCGGGGAGCTGTTTTTT

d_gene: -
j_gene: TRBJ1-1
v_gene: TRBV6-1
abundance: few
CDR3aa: CASSAELLLSEAFF
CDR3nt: TGTGCCAGCAGTGCAGAATTATTGTTATCTGAAGCTTTCTTT

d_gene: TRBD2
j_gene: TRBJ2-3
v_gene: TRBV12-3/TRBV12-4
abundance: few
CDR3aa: CASSLDGLAVDTQYF
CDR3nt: TGTGCCAGCAGCCTGGACGGACTAGCTGTAGATACGCAGTATTTT

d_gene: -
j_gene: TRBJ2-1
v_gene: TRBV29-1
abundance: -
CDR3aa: CSVGQGRLNEQFF
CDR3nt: TGCAGCGTTGGGCAGGGCAGGCTCAATGAGCAGTTCTTC

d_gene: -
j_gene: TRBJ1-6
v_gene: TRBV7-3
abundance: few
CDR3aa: CASSLTGWDSPLHF
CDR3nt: TGTGCCAGCAGCTTAACAGGGTGGGATTCACCCCTCCACTTT

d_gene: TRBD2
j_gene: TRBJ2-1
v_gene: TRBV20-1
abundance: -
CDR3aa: CSAIQYSGGSYNKQFF
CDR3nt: TGCAGTGCTATTCAATATAGCGGGGGCTCCTACAATAAGCAGTTCTTC

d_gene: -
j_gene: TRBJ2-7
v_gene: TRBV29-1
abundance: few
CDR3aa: CSAITSYEQYF
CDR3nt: TGCAGCGCTATTACCTCCTACGAGCAGTACTTC

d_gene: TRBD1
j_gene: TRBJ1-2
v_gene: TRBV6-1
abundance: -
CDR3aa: CASSEGTGGTYGYTF
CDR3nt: TGTGCCAGCAGTGAAGGGACAGGGGGAACATATGGCTACACCTTC